The sequence of this T cell receptor (beta chain) was determined in a study of CD8+CD57+ T cells in acquired aplastic anemia. Study-wide background: Sorted CD4+ and CD8+ cells yielded DNA averaging about 3.1 ug. Findings and caveats of the study: Patients were compared with controls for CD8+ Simpson's diversity, and no significant difference emerged.

Previously, flow cytometry had revealed CD8+CD57+ cell expansion in the patients chosen for sequencing. Germline V gene lookup returns CDR1 LNHDA and CDR2 SQIVND (reference sequence). After removal of 1 base from V and 2 bases from J, the junction contained 2 bases not matched to a gene. This CDR3 is built from 15 residues. The study profiled TCR beta VDJ and CDR3 using genomic DNA as template. MiXCR, applied by TCRdb to the reads, yields one record per CDR3 protein. The top ten clones hold roughly 12% of a sample with 150,000 to 180,000 distinct CDR3 sequences, around half of them seen once. Worth noting for this clonotype: What it binds is not known.

The sample taken for sequencing was sorted CD4+, CD8+, or CD8+CD57+ T cells (not recorded which) from PBMCs. This chain connects TRBV19 to TRBJ2-7; 10 bases are shared with TRBD1. The origin of this receptor is a human donor with aplastic anemia. CDR3 residues: CASSIAGTGAYEQYF. DNA of the CDR3: TGTGCCAGTAGTATAGCCGGGACAGGGGCCTACGAGCAGTACTTC.